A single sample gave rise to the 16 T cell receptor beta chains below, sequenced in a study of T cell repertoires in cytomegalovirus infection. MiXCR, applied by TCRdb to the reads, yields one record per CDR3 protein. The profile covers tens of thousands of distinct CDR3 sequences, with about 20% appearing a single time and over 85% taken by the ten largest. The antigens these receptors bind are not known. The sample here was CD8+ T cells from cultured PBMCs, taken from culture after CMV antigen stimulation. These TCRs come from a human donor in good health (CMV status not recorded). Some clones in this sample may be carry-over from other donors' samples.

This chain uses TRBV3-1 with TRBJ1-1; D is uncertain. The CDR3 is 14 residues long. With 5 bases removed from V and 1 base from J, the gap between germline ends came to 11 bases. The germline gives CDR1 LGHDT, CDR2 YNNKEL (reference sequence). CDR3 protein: CASSSGRGNTEAFF. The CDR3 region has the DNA TGTGCCAGCAGCTCGGGCCGCGGGAACACTGAAGCTTTCTTT.

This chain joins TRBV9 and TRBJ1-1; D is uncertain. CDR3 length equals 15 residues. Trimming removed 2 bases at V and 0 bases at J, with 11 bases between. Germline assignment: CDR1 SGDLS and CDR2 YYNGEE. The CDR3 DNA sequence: TGTGCCAGCAGCGTGTCTGGCAGCATGAACACTGAAGCTTTCTTT. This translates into CASSVSGSMNTEAFF.

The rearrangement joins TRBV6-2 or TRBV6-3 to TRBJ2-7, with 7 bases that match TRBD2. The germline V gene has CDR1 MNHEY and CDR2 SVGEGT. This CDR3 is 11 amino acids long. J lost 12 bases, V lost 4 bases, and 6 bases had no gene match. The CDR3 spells CASSSPTSPYF. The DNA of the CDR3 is TGTGCCAGCAGTTCTCCGACTAGCCCGTACTTC.

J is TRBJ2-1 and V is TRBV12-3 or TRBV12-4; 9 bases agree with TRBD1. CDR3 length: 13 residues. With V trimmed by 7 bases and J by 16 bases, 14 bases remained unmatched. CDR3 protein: CASTVTGGEWPFF. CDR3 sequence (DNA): TGTGCCAGCACCGTAACAGGGGGCGAGTGGCCCTTCTTC.

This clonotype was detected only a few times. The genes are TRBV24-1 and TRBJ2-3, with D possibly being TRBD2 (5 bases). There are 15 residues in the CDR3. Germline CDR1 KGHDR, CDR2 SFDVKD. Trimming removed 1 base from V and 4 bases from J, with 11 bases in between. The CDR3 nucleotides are TGTGCCACCAGTGATTTCCTGGACTCTCCAGATACGCAGTATTTT. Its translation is CATSDFLDSPDTQYF.

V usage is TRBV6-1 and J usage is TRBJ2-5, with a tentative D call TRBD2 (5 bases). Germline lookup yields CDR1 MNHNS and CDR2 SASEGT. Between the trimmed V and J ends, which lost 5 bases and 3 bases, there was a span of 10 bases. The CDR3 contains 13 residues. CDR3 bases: TGTGCCAGCAGTTATTTCGGGAAAGAGACCCAGTACTTC. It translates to CASSYFGKETQYF.

The CDR3 coding sequence is TGTGCCAGCAGCGCCGGACTAGCGGGGGGCTCTTGGGAGCAGTACTTC. Protein: CASSAGLAGGSWEQYF. V usage is TRBV7-2 and J usage is TRBJ2-7; TRBD2 aligns across 14 bases. From germline, CDR1 is SGHTA and CDR2 FQGNSA. CDR3 length: 16 residues. Germline trimming cut 5 bases from V and 7 bases from J; bases unmatched to any gene: 10.

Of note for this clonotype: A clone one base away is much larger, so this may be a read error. CDR3 DNA: TGTGCCAGCAGTCTATACACCGGGGTGCTGTTTTTT. It is translated as CASSLYTGVLFF. The rearrangement joins TRBV6-8 to TRBJ2-2, with D perhaps matching TRBD2 (5 bases). In germline, CDR1 is MNHGY, CDR2 SAAAGT. This CDR3 spans 12 amino acids.

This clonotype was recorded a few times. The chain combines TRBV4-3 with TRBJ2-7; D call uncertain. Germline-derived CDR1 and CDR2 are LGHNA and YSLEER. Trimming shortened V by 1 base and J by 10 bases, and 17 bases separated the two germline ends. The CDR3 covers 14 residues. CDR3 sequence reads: CASSQGARSYRQYF. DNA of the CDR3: TGCGCCAGCAGCCAAGGGGCCCGCAGCTACCGTCAGTACTTC.

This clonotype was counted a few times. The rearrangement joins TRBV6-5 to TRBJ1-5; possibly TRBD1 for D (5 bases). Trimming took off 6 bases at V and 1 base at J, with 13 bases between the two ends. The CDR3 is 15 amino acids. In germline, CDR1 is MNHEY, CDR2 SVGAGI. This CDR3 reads CASRRGGGSNQPQHF. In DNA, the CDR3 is TGTGCCAGCAGAAGGGGAGGAGGGAGCAATCAGCCCCAGCATTTT.

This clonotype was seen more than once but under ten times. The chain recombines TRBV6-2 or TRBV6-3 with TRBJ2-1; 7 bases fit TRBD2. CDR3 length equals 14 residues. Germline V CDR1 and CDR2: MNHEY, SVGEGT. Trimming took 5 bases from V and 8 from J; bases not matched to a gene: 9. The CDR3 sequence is CASSELAMVDEQFF. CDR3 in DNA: TGTGCCAGCAGTGAACTAGCGATGGTGGATGAGCAGTTCTTC.

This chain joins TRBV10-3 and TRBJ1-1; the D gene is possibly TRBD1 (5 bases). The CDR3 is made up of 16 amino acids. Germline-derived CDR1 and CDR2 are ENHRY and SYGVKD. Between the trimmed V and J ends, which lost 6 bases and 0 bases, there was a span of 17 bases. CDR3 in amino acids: CAIRHPTGVLNTEAFF. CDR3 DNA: TGTGCCATCAGGCATCCCACGGGGGTTTTGAACACTGAAGCTTTCTTT.

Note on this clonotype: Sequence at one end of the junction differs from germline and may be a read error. The CDR3 DNA is TGTGCCTGCAGCTTGAGGGGATTGACCACAGATACGCAGTATTTT. This sequence encodes CACSLRGLTTDTQYF. The chain employs TRBV7-2 and TRBJ2-3; D is perhaps TRBD1 or TRBD2 (5 bases each). The CDR3 loop spans 15 amino acids. CDR1 and CDR2 from the germline V gene are SGHTA and FQGNSA.

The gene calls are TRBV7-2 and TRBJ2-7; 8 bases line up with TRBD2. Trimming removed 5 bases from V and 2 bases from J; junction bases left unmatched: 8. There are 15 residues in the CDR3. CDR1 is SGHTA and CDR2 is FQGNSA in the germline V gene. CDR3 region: CASSDTSGGAYEQYF. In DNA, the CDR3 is TGTGCCAGCAGCGACACTAGCGGAGGGGCCTACGAGCAGTACTTC.

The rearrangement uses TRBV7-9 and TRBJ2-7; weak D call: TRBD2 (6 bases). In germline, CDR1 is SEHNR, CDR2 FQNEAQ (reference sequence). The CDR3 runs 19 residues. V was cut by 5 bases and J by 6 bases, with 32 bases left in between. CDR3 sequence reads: CASSRPLSPLRDLGREQYF. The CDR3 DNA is TGTGCCAGCAGCCGCCCCCTATCCCCCCTCCGGGACTTAGGGCGCGAGCAGTACTTC.

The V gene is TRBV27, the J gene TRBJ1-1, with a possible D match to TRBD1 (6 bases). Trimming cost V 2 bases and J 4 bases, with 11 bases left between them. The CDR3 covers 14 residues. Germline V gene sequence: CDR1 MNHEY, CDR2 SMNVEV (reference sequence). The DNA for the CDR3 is TGTGCCAGCAGTTTACCAGGGGCGGGCACTGAAGCTTTCTTT. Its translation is CASSLPGAGTEAFF.